A selection of T cell receptor beta chains follows, all from one sample in a study of beta chain features in type 1 diabetes. TCRdb's table, derived via immunoSEQ multiplex PCR, lists solely in-frame clones and lacks some. The sample holds around 300,000 clones; approximately 8.1% are singletons and the top ten take roughly 1%. The sample was central memory CD4+ T cells from blood. The source of these receptors is a woman aged 18-29 years in good health. The CDR3 runs from the conserved cysteine through the conserved F or W. A D gene is named only where the DNA matches it firmly. Clone size is given for some rows only: seen once, a few or many times, or a class if the clone is expanded.

d_gene,abundance,v_gene,j_gene,CDR3aa,CDR3nt
TRBD1,NA,TRBV5-1,TRBJ1-5,CASSLTPQGEGNQPQHF,TGCGCCAGCAGCTTGACCCCCCAGGGGGAGGGCAATCAGCCCCAGCATTTT
NA,NA,TRBV5-6,TRBJ2-1,CASSLIGEQFF,TGTGCCAGCAGCCTCATAGGTGAGCAGTTCTTC
NA,NA,TRBV7-6,TRBJ2-7,CASSPQESTYEQYF,TGTGCCAGCAGTCCTCAGGAGTCGACCTACGAGCAGTACTTC
NA,many,TRBV18,TRBJ1-1,CASSPRANTEAFF,TGTGCCAGCTCACCGCGCGCTAACACTGAAGCTTTCTTT
TRBD2,few,TRBV18,TRBJ2-1,CASSVSGTYNEQFF,TGTGCCAGCTCAGTTAGCGGGACCTACAATGAGCAGTTCTTC
NA,many,TRBV7-9,TRBJ1-1,CASSLDVGTSAFF,TGTGCCAGCAGCTTAGATGTCGGGACGTCAGCTTTCTTT
NA,few,TRBV18,TRBJ2-5,CASSSLAGETQYF,TGTGCCAGCTCATCACTAGCCGGAGAGACCCAGTACTTC
TRBD1,few,TRBV5-1,TRBJ2-1,CASRVTGDYNEQFF,TGCGCCAGCAGGGTGACAGGGGATTACAATGAGCAGTTCTTC
TRBD1,NA,TRBV4-3,TRBJ1-1,CASSQDLGTGDWNTEAFF,TGCGCCAGCAGCCAAGATCTTGGGACAGGTGATTGGAACACTGAAGCTTTCTTT
TRBD1,NA,TRBV11-1,TRBJ2-5,CASSSYRGQETQYF,TGTGCCAGCAGCTCGTACAGGGGGCAGGAGACCCAGTACTTC
TRBD1,many,TRBV28,TRBJ1-1,CASSPGDRVFTEAFF,TGTGCCAGCAGTCCCGGGGACAGGGTTTTCACTGAAGCTTTCTTT
NA,few,TRBV30,TRBJ1-4,CAWSVETLNEKLFF,TGTGCCTGGAGTGTAGAGACCCTTAATGAAAAACTGTTTTTT
TRBD1,few,TRBV4-2,TRBJ2-1,CASSQPGQDNNEQFF,TGTGCCAGCAGCCAGCCGGGACAGGACAACAATGAGCAGTTCTTC
TRBD1,NA,TRBV7-2,TRBJ1-2,CASSLQGADGYTF,TGTGCCAGCAGCTTACAGGGGGCGGATGGCTACACCTTC
TRBD2,few,TRBV11-1,TRBJ2-1,CASSSGLAGGEEQFF,TGTGCCAGCAGCTCGGGACTAGCGGGAGGGGAGGAGCAGTTCTTC
NA,NA,TRBV7-9,TRBJ1-4,CASSQFPRAVSEKLFF,TGTGCCAGCAGCCAATTCCCCCGCGCGGTGTCGGAAAAACTGTTTTTT